This TCR beta chain originates from a study of long-term antiretroviral therapy in people with HIV. The study's findings and limits: Controls had broader CDR3 length ranges than HIV repertoires did. Pre-ART expanded clones dominated the repertoire at every time point.

Looked up from germline, CDR1 is LNHDA and CDR2 is SQIVND (reference sequence). V was pared by 7 bases and J by 4 bases, with 3 bases of the junction left unmatched. This CDR3 spans 12 amino acids. Sequencing relied on immunoSEQ assay v3.0, run at survey level. Libraries were prepared by immunoSEQ multiplex PCR; TCRdb keeps only in-frame clonotypes and omits some of them. The sample has roughly 36,000 clones; 80% to 90% are singletons. In the case of this clone: What it recognizes is unknown.

Every HIV-positive participant received treatment in the United States. Specimens retained about 0.95-11 million cryopreserved PBMC preceding DNA extraction. This chain joins TRBV19 and TRBJ2-5, with 7 bases aligning to TRBD1. The sample was unsorted PBMCs, taken 0.4 years before starting antiretroviral therapy. The clonotype originates from a man aged 18 to 29 with HIV. The CDR3 nucleotides read TGTGCCAGTACGGCAGGGGGAGAGACCCAGTACTTC. Translation: CASTAGGETQYF.